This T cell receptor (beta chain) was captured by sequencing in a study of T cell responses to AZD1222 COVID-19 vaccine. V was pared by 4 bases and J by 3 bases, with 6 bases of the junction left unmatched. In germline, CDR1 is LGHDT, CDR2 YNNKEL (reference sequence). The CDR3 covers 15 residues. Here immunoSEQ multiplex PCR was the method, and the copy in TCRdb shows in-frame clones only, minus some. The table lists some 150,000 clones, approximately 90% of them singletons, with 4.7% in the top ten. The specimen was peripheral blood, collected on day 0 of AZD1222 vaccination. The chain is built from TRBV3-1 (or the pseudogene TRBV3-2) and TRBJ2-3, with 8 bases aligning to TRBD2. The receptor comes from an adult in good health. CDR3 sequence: CASSLSGSWTDTQYF. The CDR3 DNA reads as TGTGCCAGCAGCCTGAGCGGGAGTTGGACAGATACGCAGTATTTT.